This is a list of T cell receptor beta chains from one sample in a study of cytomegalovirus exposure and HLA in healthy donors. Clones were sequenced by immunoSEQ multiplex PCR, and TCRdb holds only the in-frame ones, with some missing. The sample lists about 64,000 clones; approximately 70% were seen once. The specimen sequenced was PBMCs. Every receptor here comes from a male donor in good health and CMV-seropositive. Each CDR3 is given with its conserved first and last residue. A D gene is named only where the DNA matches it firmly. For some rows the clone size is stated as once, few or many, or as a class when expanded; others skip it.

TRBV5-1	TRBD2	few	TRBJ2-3	TGCGCCAGCAGCTTGGCCGTGGCTAGCGGTGGCACAGATACGCAGTATTTT	CASSLAVASGGTDTQYF
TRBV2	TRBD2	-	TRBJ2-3	TGTGCCAGCAGGGAGACTAGCGGCAGCACAGATACGCAGTATTTT	CASRETSGSTDTQYF
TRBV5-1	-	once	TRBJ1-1	TGCGCCAGCAGCTTGGAAGCAGGCCCCACTGAAGCTTTCTTT	CASSLEAGPTEAFF
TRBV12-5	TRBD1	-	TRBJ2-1	TGTGCTAGTGGTTTGGAATCCAGGGGGAATGAGCAGTTCTTC	CASGLESRGNEQFF
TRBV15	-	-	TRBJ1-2	TGTGCCACCAGCAGAGATGCAGGAAACTATGGCTACACCTTC	CATSRDAGNYGYTF
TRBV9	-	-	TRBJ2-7	TGTGCCAGCAGCGAAGGGGGGGGCCCTACCTACGAGCAGTACTTC	CASSEGGGPTYEQYF
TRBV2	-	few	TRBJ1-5	TGTGCCAGCAGTGAAAAGTACGGGTTTCTCAACGATCAGCCCCAGCATTTT	CASSEKYGFLNDQPQHF
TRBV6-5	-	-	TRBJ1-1	TGTGCCAGCAGTTACCAATCATACTCTGAAGCTTTCTTT	CASSYQSYSEAFF
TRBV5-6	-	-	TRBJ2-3	TGTGCCAGCAGCACGGCCAAAGGGGCAGATACGCAGTATTTT	CASSTAKGADTQYF
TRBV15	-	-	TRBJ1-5	TGTGCCACCAGCAGAGCCGCCGACTCCCAGCCCCAGCATTTT	CATSRAADSQPQHF
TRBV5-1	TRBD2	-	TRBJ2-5	TGCGCCAGCAGCTTGGGAAAATCCCTAGCGGGGTTATCGTACCAAGAGACCCAGTACTTC	CASSLGKSLAGLSYQETQYF
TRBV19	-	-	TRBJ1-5	TGTGCCAGTAGTATAGATAGCCTCGAGCCGGGTATCCAGCCCCAGCATTTT	CASSIDSLEPGIQPQHF
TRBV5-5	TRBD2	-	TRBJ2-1	TGTGCCAGCAGCTTAACTAGCGGATCCTACAATGAGCAGTTCTTC	CASSLTSGSYNEQFF
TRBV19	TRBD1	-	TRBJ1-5	TGTGCCAGTAGTAAGTGGACAGGGGGCAGTCAGCCCCAGCATTTT	CASSKWTGGSQPQHF
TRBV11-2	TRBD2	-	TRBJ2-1	TGTGCCAGCAGCCCGACTAGCGGGGGGGGTGAGCAGTTCTTC	CASSPTSGGGEQFF
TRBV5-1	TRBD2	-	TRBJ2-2	TGCGCCAGCAGCGCATACGGGACTAGCGGTGCGAACACCGGGGAGCTGTTTTTT	CASSAYGTSGANTGELFF
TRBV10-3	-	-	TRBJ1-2	TGTGCCATCAGTGAGTCTCCAGGGAGGGACTATGGCTACACCTTC	CAISESPGRDYGYTF
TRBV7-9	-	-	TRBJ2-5	TGTGCCAGCAGCTTTAGCCTTGGAGGGGGGGGAAAGGAGACCCAGTACTTC	CASSFSLGGGGKETQYF
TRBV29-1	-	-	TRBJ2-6	TGCAGCGTTGGCCGGACTGTCTTCTGCTCCTCTGGGGCCAACGTCCTGACTTTC	CSVGRTVFCSSGANVLTF
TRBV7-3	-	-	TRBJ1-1	TGTGCCAGCAGCTTAACGAGCCGTCCGAACACTGAAGCTTTCTTT	CASSLTSRPNTEAFF
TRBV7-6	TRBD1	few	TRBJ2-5	TGTGCCAGCAGCTTACGAGCTGGGGCAGGGGGCACCGAGACCCAGTACTTC	CASSLRAGAGGTETQYF
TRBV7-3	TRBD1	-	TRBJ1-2	TGTGCCAGCAGCCCCGGACAGGGGAACTATGGCTACACCTTC	CASSPGQGNYGYTF
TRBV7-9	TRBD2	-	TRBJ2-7	TGTGCCAGCACCACCGACGGGTCGGGAGGATGGTACGAGCAGTACTTC	CASTTDGSGGWYEQYF
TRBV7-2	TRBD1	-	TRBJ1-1	TGTGCCAGCAGCCTTACAGGGGGCGGGACTGAAGCTTTCTTT	CASSLTGGGTEAFF
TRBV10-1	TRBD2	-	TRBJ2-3	TGCGCCAGCAGTGAGTCGATAGCGGGAGGGAGGGATACGCAGTATTTT	CASSESIAGGRDTQYF